What follows are 6 T cell receptor beta chains derived from one specimen sequenced in a study of T-cell reconstitution after alpha-beta-depleted transplantation in children. Preparing the TCRbeta library involved the use of unique molecular identifiers. TCRdb reanalysed the PCR reads using MiXCR and keeps one entry per CDR3 protein. The sample consists of approximately 1,000,000 distinct CDR3 sequences, roughly 31% of them appearing once. This specimen was PBMCs, mostly from graft donor cells, taken 360 days after TCRalphabeta/CD19-depleted stem cell transplant. These receptors all come from a boy under three years old who had a stem cell transplant for SCID, so the T cells may come from the graft donor.

This clonotype was counted between two and nine times. This chain connects TRBV9 to TRBJ2-1, with TRBD2 identical over 10 bases. Germline V gene data show CDR1 as SGDLS and CDR2 as YYNGEE. The CDR3 is 15 residues long. Trimming took 4 bases from V and 8 from J; bases not matched to a gene: 9. The chain's CDR3 is CASSTSGTSVDEQFF. The CDR3 coding sequence is TGTGCCAGCAGCACTTCCGGGACTAGCGTGGATGAGCAGTTCTTC.

The chain is built from TRBV21-1 and TRBJ2-3; the tabulated D call, TRBD2, remains unverified against the DNA. TRBV21-1 is designated a pseudogene. The CDR3 is 15 amino acids. CDR3 sequence: CASSKARGRVDTQYF. DNA for the CDR3: TGTGCCAGCAGCAAAGCTCGGGGGAGGGTCGATACGCAGTATTTT.

This clonotype was observed a few times. The gene calls are TRBV7-2 and TRBJ2-1, with no clear D. CDR1 is SGHTA, CDR2 FQGNSA, per germline. The CDR3 contains 14 residues. Trimming stripped 3 bases from V and 2 bases from J, with 8 bases between. The CDR3 protein is CASSFLAPYNEQFF. The CDR3, as DNA: TGTGCCAGCAGCTTTCTTGCCCCCTACAATGAGCAGTTCTTC. Filled out from reference TRBV7-2 and TRBJ2-1, the complete variable domain reads GAGVSQSPSNKVTEKGKDVELRCDPISGHTALYWYRQSLGQGLEFLIYFQGNSAPDKSGLPSDRFSAERTGGSVSTLTIQRTQQEDSAVYLCASSFLAPYNEQFFGPGTRLTVL.

This rearrangement joins TRBV15 to TRBJ1-5; TRBD1 matches 8 bases. CDR3 size: 16 residues. Trimming took 0 bases from V and 7 from J; bases not matched to a gene: 8. Germline assignment: CDR1 LNHNV and CDR2 YYDKDF (reference sequence). The CDR3 reads CATSRDLDRGGQPQHF. The CDR3 DNA reads TGTGCCACCAGCAGAGACCTCGACAGGGGAGGCCAGCCCCAGCATTTT.

This clonotype occurred a few times. The J gene is TRBJ1-1, the V gene TRBV4-2; TRBD1 matches 8 bases. Per the germline V gene, CDR1 is LGHNA and CDR2 is YNFKEQ. This CDR3 spans 16 amino acids. V trimming: 4 bases; J trimming: 1 base; junction bases outside the gene matches: 8. This chain's CDR3 is CASSLIAGTGNTEAFF. In nucleotides, the CDR3 is TGTGCCAGCAGCCTCATCGCCGGGACAGGGAACACTGAAGCTTTCTTT.

The V and J genes are TRBV6-1 and TRBJ1-2; 10 bases map to TRBD1. The CDR3 loop spans 13 amino acids. Trimming cost V 6 bases and J 4 bases; bases outside gene matches: 2. CDR1 and CDR2 (germline): MNHNS, SASEGT. In DNA, the CDR3 is TGTGCCAGCAGGGGACAGGGGATCTATGGCTACACCTTC. This encodes CASRGQGIYGYTF.